This T cell receptor (beta chain) was documented in a study of radiation and T cells in renal cell carcinoma. Data came from immunoSEQ multiplex PCR; TCRdb stores just in-frame clones and leaves some out. Of tens of thousands of clones detected, about 83% appear once; the ten largest clones hold approximately 6.6%. To note about this clone: The antigen is unknown.

Study-wide results and limits: Top tumor clonotypes rose in blood 2 weeks post-radiation, then contracted.

Documented time point: blood 4 weeks post-SBRT, at nephrectomy. Described treatment: 15 Gy SBRT to primary tumor, nephrectomy 4 weeks later. Nephrectomy followed 15 Gy stereotactic body radiation by 4 weeks. Serial blood draws occurred at baseline and 2 and 4 weeks post-SBRT. The patient's renal cell carcinoma had clear cell pathology. This receptor was taken from a man between 60 and 75 years old with renal cell carcinoma. The specimen comprised blood, sampled from a patient whose treatment included radiotherapy and nephrectomy.

CDR3 in DNA: TGTGCCAGCAGCTTGATGGGTCGGGGTAGCTCCTATAATTCACCCCTCCACTTT. Its translation is CASSLMGRGSSYNSPLHF. The chain combines TRBV27 with TRBJ1-6; D gene unclear. Trimming cost V 6 bases and J 0 bases, with 18 bases left between them. Germline CDR1 is MNHEY and CDR2 is SMNVEV (reference sequence). This CDR3 has 18 residues.